Here is one T cell receptor (beta chain) with its context. Its antigen is currently unknown. Primers for the PCR totalled 60 Vbeta and 13 Jbeta. TCRdb's copy holds only in-frame clones and misses some; the assay was immunoSEQ multiplex PCR. The repertoire consists of about 220,000 clones, with 76% occurring once and the leading ten covering under 0.8%. This entry comes from a study of cytomegalovirus exposure and HLA in healthy donors. Study-wide results and caveats: In an earlier analysis, about 87% or about 30%: the productive usage of most TCR beta V segments.

The V gene's germline CDR1 is SQVTM and CDR2 ANQGSEA. This CDR3 is built from 14 residues. V lost 0 bases and J lost 6, with 14 bases in between. Participants comprised healthy donors of bone marrow. When sampled, the donors appeared nominally healthy, though they likely had unrecorded immune exposures. Sequencing was carried out using PBMCs. V usage is TRBV29-1 and J usage is TRBJ2-5; D remains ambiguous. This clonotype was sampled from a man younger than 30 in good health and CMV-seronegative. The CDR3 DNA follows: TGCAGCGTTGAAGATATGGCGACATGGAAGACCCAGTACTTC. Translation gives CSVEDMATWKTQYF.